This TCR beta chain is from a study of identical twins. The CDR3 sequence is 16 residues long. The germline gives CDR1 DFQATT, CDR2 SNEGSKA (reference sequence). V gave up 6 bases and J gave up 4 bases; unmatched junction bases: 14. TCRdb used MiXCR to reprocess the 5' RACE reads, holding one entry per CDR3 protein. The table shows 420,000 or so distinct CDR3 sequences, with around 20% occurring only once. The chain carries TRBV20-1 and TRBJ2-2; TRBD2 agrees at 7 bases. Sequencing input: naive T cells sorted from blood. The sequence was obtained from a man in his forties or fifties in good health. This chain's CDR3 is CSARLGGREVTGELFF. The DNA of the CDR3 is TGCAGTGCCCGCCTCGGGGGACGGGAGGTCACCGGGGAGCTGTTTTTT.